This T cell receptor beta chain was obtained from a study of memory CD4+ T cells and cytomegalovirus serostatus. At the level of the study: This sample comes from healthy Belgian adults, about nine CMV seropositive, some 22 seronegative.

Assay used: immunoSEQ multiplex PCR; TCRdb lists only in-frame clones, some missing. The table includes about 44,000 clones, about 80% detected once. The sort gate was single viable CD3+CD4+CD8-CD45RO+ cells for memory CD4+ T cells. Serum IgG to CMV pp150, pp28, p38 and p52 defined serostatus. The sample comprised memory CD4+ T cells from blood. This clonotype originated in an adult in good health and CMV-seronegative.

The CDR3 bases are TGTGCCACAATAGGCCGGGAAAAGGTCTCTGGGGCCAACGTCCTGACTTTC. Residues: CATIGREKVSGANVLTF. The rearrangement joins TRBV28 to TRBJ2-6, with D tentatively TRBD2 (5 bases). V was clipped by 10 bases and J by 0 bases, with 19 bases between them. The CDR3 sequence is 17 residues long. The V gene's germline CDR1 is MDHEN and CDR2 SYDVKM.